This T cell receptor beta chain was profiled in a study of blood T cells in healthy people across ages. Sample-barcoded 5' priming and a J-beta primer mix drove a second PCR of roughly 7 to 11 cycles. MiXCR was run by TCRdb on the 5' RACE reads, yielding one entry per CDR3 protein. The sample contains fewer than 1,200,000 distinct CDR3 sequences, almost 25% of which appear only once. Concerning this clonotype itself: At one of its ends the junction is not consistent with the germline gene, which may arise from a read error.

These same data were also listed under a study on T cells of mothers and their children.

This receptor was obtained from a girl aged 2-10 years in good health. Sequencing was performed on blood.

In DNA, the CDR3 is TGTGCCGGCAGCTGGACGGTAGAGACCCAGTACTTC. It codes for CAGSWTVETQYF. The chain has TRBV12-3 or TRBV12-4 and TRBJ2-1; no clear D gene. Gene TRBJ2-5 matches the end of the DNA better, so the J call may be wrong. The CDR3 runs to 12 residues.